Below are 27 T cell receptor beta chains sequenced from a single sample in a study of cytomegalovirus exposure and HLA in healthy donors. Primers: 60 Vbeta forward and 13 Jbeta reverse. The repertoire was sequenced with immunoSEQ multiplex PCR; TCRdb's copy has only in-frame clones and lacks some. The table has 110,000 or so clones, roughly 71% seen once. The source material was PBMCs. Source of these receptors: a woman between 65 and 79 years old in good health and CMV-seropositive.

Regarding this clone: The sample contains more than one DNA sequence encoding this CDR3. The V call is TRBV6-5, the J call TRBJ2-3; D may be TRBD1 (5 bases). This CDR3 has 13 residues. Germline V gene data show CDR1 as MNHEY and CDR2 as SVGAGI. Trimming cost V 2 bases and J 2 bases, with 5 bases left between them. The CDR3 bases are TGTGCCAGCAGTTACGGACACACAGATACGCAGTATTTT. Residues: CASSYGHTDTQYF.

The J gene is TRBJ1-2, the V gene TRBV14; maybe TRBD1 (5 bases). Germline assignment: CDR1 SGHDN and CDR2 FVKESK. The CDR3 covers 12 residues. The V and J ends lost 5 bases and 4 bases respectively, with 8 bases between them. The CDR3 is CASSRQPYGYTF. CDR3 DNA: TGTGCCAGCAGCAGACAGCCCTATGGCTACACCTTC.

The table lists this clone with many counts. The rearrangement joins TRBV4-2 to TRBJ2-3; D is possibly TRBD2 (6 bases). CDR1 and CDR2 (germline): LGHNA, YNFKEQ. Trimming removed 0 bases from V and 0 bases from J, with 10 bases in between. The CDR3 loop spans 16 amino acids. The CDR3 DNA is TGTGCCAGCAGCCAAGATATCCTAGCGAGCACAGATACGCAGTATTTT. It encodes CASSQDILASTDTQYF.

V gene TRBV5-1 combines with J gene TRBJ1-1; 7 bases align to TRBD1. Germline-derived CDR1 and CDR2 are SGHRS and YFSETQ. The V segment lost 4 bases and the J segment 2 bases; nucleotides outside the gene matches: 11. This CDR3 has 16 residues. The CDR3 loop reads CASSDRETSGNTEAFF. CDR3 nucleotides: TGCGCCAGCAGCGACAGGGAGACCTCAGGAAACACTGAAGCTTTCTTT.

V is TRBV4-1 and J is TRBJ1-2; a weak D match, TRBD1 (6 bases). V was trimmed by 4 bases and J by 3 bases, leaving 12 bases between them. The V gene's germline CDR1 is MGHRA and CDR2 YSYEKL. The CDR3 contains 14 residues. This CDR3 reads CASSPGTSDYGYTF. CDR3 DNA sequence: TGCGCCAGCAGCCCAGGGACATCTGACTATGGCTACACCTTC.

A single count supports this clone. This chain uses TRBV18 with TRBJ2-7, with 7 bases matching TRBD1. Germline lookup yields CDR1 KGHSH and CDR2 LQKENI. The CDR3 runs to 14 residues. J gave up 2 bases and V 6 bases, and 7 bases lay outside the gene matches. The CDR3 sequence is CASSRPGTAYEQYF. The CDR3 DNA reads as TGTGCCAGCTCCCGACCCGGGACAGCCTACGAGCAGTACTTC.

The gene calls are TRBV27 and TRBJ2-3; D is unclear. V was shortened by 3 bases and J by 3 bases, with 10 bases between the two germline ends. Germline values: CDR1 MNHEY, CDR2 SMNVEV (reference sequence). CDR3 length equals 14 residues. The CDR3 region is CASSFFVETDTQYF. CDR3 coding DNA: TGTGCCAGCAGTTTCTTTGTGGAGACAGATACGCAGTATTTT.

This clone was observed a few times. The J gene is TRBJ1-4, the V gene TRBV4-1, with unresolved D. The CDR3 is made up of 16 amino acids. Germline values: CDR1 MGHRA, CDR2 YSYEKL. V was clipped by 4 bases and J by 0 bases, with 12 bases between them. Here the CDR3 DNA reads TGCGCCAGCAGCCTTACCGACTTTACAACTAATGAAAAACTGTTTTTT. Translating gives CASSLTDFTTNEKLFF.

The CDR3 DNA reads TGTGCCAGCTGGGACAGGTTTTCCACCGGGGAGCTGTTTTTT. It is translated as CASWDRFSTGELFF. The chain couples TRBV18 to TRBJ2-2; 8 positions match TRBD1. The CDR3 totals 14 residues. Germline assignment: CDR1 KGHSH and CDR2 LQKENI. V was pared by 7 bases and J by 4 bases, with 5 bases of the junction left unmatched.

The count of this clone is one. The chain joins TRBV2 to TRBJ2-3, with D perhaps TRBD1 (7 bases). The CDR3 runs 15 residues. V lost 4 bases and J 7 bases, leaving 18 bases between the germline ends. Germline V gene data show CDR1 as SNHLY and CDR2 as FYNNEI. In DNA, the CDR3 is TGTGCCAGCAGTGTACAGGGGAGGACCAAGAATACGCAGTATTTT. This gives the protein CASSVQGRTKNTQYF.

The rearrangement joins TRBV27 to TRBJ1-1; no definite D call. The germline V gene encodes CDR1 MNHEY and CDR2 SMNVEV (reference sequence). CDR3 length equals 14 residues. V dropped 8 bases and J dropped 0 bases, with 13 bases sitting between them. The CDR3 protein is CASSRGGLNTEAFF. CDR3 sequence (DNA): TGTGCCAGCTCCCGGGGAGGTTTGAACACTGAAGCTTTCTTT.

The table lists this clone with a few counts. The chain combines TRBV7-2 with TRBJ1-3, with D perhaps TRBD1 (6 bases). Trimming pared 5 bases from V and 8 bases from J, leaving 16 bases between. The CDR3 sequence is 14 residues long. Germline V gene lookup returns CDR1 SGHTA and CDR2 FQGNSA. The CDR3 protein is CASSPDRSWDTIYF. For the CDR3, the DNA is TGTGCCAGCAGCCCAGACAGGTCATGGGACACCATATATTTT.

The chain recombines TRBV4-1 with TRBJ2-1; the D gene is possibly TRBD1 (5 bases). The CDR3 is made up of 17 amino acids. V shed 0 bases and J shed 3 bases, with 15 bases lying between them. Germline V gene data show CDR1 as MGHRA and CDR2 as YSYEKL. The CDR3: CASSQDKGILHYNEQFF. CDR3 coding DNA: TGCGCCAGCAGCCAAGATAAGGGGATCCTCCACTACAATGAGCAGTTCTTC.

CDR3 in amino acids: CASSLDGGAMETQYF. DNA for the CDR3: TGTGCCAGCAGCTTAGACGGGGGGGCAATGGAGACCCAGTACTTC. The chain carries TRBV7-8 and TRBJ2-5; 8 positions match TRBD2. Germline CDR1 SGHVS, CDR2 FQNEAQ. V trimming: 1 base; J trimming: 5 bases; junction bases outside the gene matches: 6. CDR3 size: 15 residues.

The chain is built from TRBV27 and TRBJ1-4; no clear D. The CDR3 is 13 amino acids. Germline V gene sequence: CDR1 MNHEY, CDR2 SMNVEV (reference sequence). V dropped 4 bases and J dropped 4 bases, with 7 bases sitting between them. The CDR3 reads CASSYSRNEKLFF. The CDR3 DNA follows: TGTGCCAGCAGTTACAGCCGTAATGAAAAACTGTTTTTT. Based on the CDR3 plus reference TRBV27 and TRBJ1-4, the full variable domain is EAQVTQNPRYLITVTGKKLTVTCSQNMNHEYMSWYRQDPGLGLRQIYYSMNVEVTDKGDVPEGYKVSRKEKRNFPLILESPSPNQTSLYFCASSYSRNEKLFFGSGTQLSVL.

This clone appeared once. The chain is built from TRBV4-1 and TRBJ2-2; possibly TRBD1 for D (5 bases). The V end was cut by 4 bases, the J end by 2 bases, with 14 bases between. CDR3 size: 16 residues. The V gene's germline CDR1 is MGHRA and CDR2 YSYEKL. The CDR3 is CASSLQTEINTGELFF. CDR3 coding DNA: TGCGCCAGCAGCCTCCAGACAGAAATTAACACCGGGGAGCTGTTTTTT.

The sample holds a few counts of this clone. The V gene is TRBV18, the J gene TRBJ2-1; TRBD1 matches 10 bases. Germline-derived CDR1 and CDR2 are KGHSH and LQKENI. Trimming at V came to 6 bases and at J to 4 bases, leaving 6 bases not matched to a gene. The CDR3 runs to 15 residues. The CDR3 coding sequence is TGTGCCAGCTCCACTGGACAGGGGGGGTACAATGAGCAGTTCTTC. Its protein is CASSTGQGGYNEQFF.

The V and J genes are TRBV6-1 and TRBJ1-2, with D unclear. The CDR3 covers 16 residues. Trimming stripped 7 bases from V and 0 bases from J, with 18 bases between. In germline, CDR1 is MNHNS, CDR2 SASEGT. This chain's CDR3 is CASNDARYWSNYGYTF. DNA for the CDR3: TGTGCCAGCAATGACGCGCGGTATTGGTCTAACTATGGCTACACCTTC.

The genes are TRBV2 and TRBJ2-3; 11 nucleotides agree with TRBD2. The CDR3 spans 16 residues. Germline V gene data show CDR1 as SNHLY and CDR2 as FYNNEI. V trimming: 6 bases; J trimming: 0 bases; junction bases outside the gene matches: 5. In DNA, the CDR3 is TGTGCCAGCAGAGAGGGACTAGCGGCTAGCACAGATACGCAGTATTTT. Its translation: CASREGLAASTDTQYF.

This clone has a handful of counts. The chain uses TRBV7-9 and TRBJ1-1; tentatively, D is TRBD1 (6 bases). V was trimmed by 1 base and J by 0 bases, leaving 9 bases between them. CDR3 length: 15 residues. CDR1 and CDR2 from the germline V gene are SEHNR and FQNEAQ (reference sequence). The CDR3 region has the DNA TGTGCCAGCAGCTTAGGGCAGGGGATGAACACTGAAGCTTTCTTT. Translating gives CASSLGQGMNTEAFF.

A word on this clone: Relative to the germline gene, one junction end is altered; a read error may explain this. V and J are TRBV23-1 and TRBJ1-1; D remains ambiguous. TRBV23-1 is treated as an ORF (open reading frame) with a function not yet certain. The CDR3 has 8 amino acids. CDR3 loop: CASTKAFF. In DNA form, the CDR3 reads TGCGCCAGCACTAAAGCTTTCTTT.

V gene TRBV6-5 combines with J gene TRBJ1-3, with D possibly TRBD1 on 5 matching bases. The CDR3 extends over 16 amino acids. The germline V gene encodes CDR1 MNHEY and CDR2 SVGAGI. The ends were cut back, 0 bases at V and 1 base at J, with 10 bases in the middle. The CDR3 here is CASSYSIGVSGNTIYF. The CDR3 nucleotides are TGTGCCAGCAGTTACTCGATAGGGGTATCTGGAAACACCATATATTTT.

The V and J genes are TRBV5-1 and TRBJ1-2; no reliable D call. Deletions cut 4 bases from V and 3 bases from J, with 13 bases between. The CDR3 covers 14 residues. From germline, CDR1 is SGHRS and CDR2 YFSETQ. DNA of the CDR3: TGCGCCAGCAGCCCCCTTTCGAGTGACTATGGCTACACCTTC. Its protein is CASSPLSSDYGYTF.

The chain is built from TRBV29-1 and TRBJ1-1; D call uncertain. Trimming left V 7 bases short and J 0 bases short, with 15 bases between. This CDR3 has 14 amino acids. From germline, CDR1 is SQVTM and CDR2 ANQGSEA. The CDR3 DNA is TGCAGCGGCACATCTGGACTCATGAACACTGAAGCTTTCTTT. The encoded protein is CSGTSGLMNTEAFF.

This rearrangement joins TRBV29-1 to TRBJ1-1; a weak D match, TRBD1 (5 bases). The germline V and J ends were trimmed by 6 bases and 7 bases, with 24 bases remaining between them. Germline V CDR1 and CDR2: SQVTM, ANQGSEA. The CDR3 has 15 residues. The CDR3, as DNA: TGCAGCGTGGGACGAAAAGGGGAGGGAGTTGATGAAGCTTTCTTT. Amino acid sequence: CSVGRKGEGVDEAFF.

The V and J genes are TRBV6-5 and TRBJ1-6, with D perhaps matching TRBD1 (6 bases). The germline CDR1 and CDR2 sequences are MNHEY and SVGAGI. Trimming pared 0 bases from V and 6 bases from J, leaving 12 bases between. The CDR3 consists of 16 residues. This CDR3 reads CASSYSFRGVNSPLHF. The CDR3 nucleotides are TGTGCCAGCAGTTACTCGTTCAGGGGTGTTAATTCACCCCTCCACTTT.

This clone was recorded a few times. The CDR3 protein is CASSQDGGVEAFF. The CDR3 nucleotides are TGCGCCAGCAGCCAAGATGGAGGGGTTGAAGCTTTCTTT. The J gene is TRBJ1-1, the V gene TRBV4-3, with a possible D match to TRBD1 (5 bases). The ends were cut back, 0 bases at V and 7 bases at J, with 9 bases in the middle. The CDR3 extends over 13 amino acids. Per germline, CDR1 LGHNA and CDR2 YSLEER.